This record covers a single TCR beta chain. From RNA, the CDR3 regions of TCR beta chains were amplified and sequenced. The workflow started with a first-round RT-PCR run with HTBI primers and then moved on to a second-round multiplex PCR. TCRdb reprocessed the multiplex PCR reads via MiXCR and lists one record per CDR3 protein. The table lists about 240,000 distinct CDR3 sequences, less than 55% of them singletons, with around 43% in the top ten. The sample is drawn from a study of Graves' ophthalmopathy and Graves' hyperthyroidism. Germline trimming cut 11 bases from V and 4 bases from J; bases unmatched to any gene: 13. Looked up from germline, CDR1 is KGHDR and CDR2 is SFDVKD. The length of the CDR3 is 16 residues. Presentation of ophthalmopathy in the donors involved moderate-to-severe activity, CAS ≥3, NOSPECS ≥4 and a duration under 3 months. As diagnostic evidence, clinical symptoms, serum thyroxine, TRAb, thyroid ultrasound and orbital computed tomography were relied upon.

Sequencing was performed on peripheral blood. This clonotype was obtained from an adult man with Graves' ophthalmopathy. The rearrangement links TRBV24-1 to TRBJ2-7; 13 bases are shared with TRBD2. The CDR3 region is CASSHEGLAGQYEQYF. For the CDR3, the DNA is TGTGCCAGCAGCCACGAGGGACTAGCGGGGCAATACGAGCAGTACTTC.